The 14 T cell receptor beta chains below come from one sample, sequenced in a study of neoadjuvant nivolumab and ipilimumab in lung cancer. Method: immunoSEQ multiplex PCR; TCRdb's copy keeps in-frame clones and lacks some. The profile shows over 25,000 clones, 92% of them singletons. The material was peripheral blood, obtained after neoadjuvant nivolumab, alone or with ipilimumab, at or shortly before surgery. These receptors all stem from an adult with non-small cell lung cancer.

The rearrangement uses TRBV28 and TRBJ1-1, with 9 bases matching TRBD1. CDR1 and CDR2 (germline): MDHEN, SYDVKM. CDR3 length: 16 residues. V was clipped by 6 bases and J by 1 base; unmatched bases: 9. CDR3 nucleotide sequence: TGTGCCAGCAGATCAGATCAGACAGGGGGGAACACTGAAGCTTTCTTT. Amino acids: CASRSDQTGGNTEAFF.

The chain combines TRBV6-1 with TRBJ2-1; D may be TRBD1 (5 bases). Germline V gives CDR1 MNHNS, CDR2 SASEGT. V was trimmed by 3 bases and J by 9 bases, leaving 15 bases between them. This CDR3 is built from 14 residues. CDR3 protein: CASSDSPTRAEQFF. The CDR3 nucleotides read TGTGCCAGCAGTGATTCCCCTACCAGGGCTGAGCAGTTCTTC.

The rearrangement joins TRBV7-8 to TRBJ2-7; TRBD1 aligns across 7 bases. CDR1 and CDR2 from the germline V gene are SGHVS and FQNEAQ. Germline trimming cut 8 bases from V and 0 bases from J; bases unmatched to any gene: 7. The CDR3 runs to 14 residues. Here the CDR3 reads CASESAGGSYEQYF. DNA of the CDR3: TGTGCCAGCGAATCGGCAGGGGGCTCCTACGAGCAGTACTTC.

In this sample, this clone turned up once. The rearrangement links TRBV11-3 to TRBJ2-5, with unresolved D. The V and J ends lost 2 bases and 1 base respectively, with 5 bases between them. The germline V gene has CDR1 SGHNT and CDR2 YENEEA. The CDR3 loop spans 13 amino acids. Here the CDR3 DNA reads TGTGCCAGCAGCTTAATACCCCAAGAGACCCAGTACTTC. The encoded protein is CASSLIPQETQYF.

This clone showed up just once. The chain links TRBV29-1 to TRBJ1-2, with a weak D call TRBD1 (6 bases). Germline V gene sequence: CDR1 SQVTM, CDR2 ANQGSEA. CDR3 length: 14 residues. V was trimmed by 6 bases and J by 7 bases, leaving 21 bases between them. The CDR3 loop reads CSVSGEVRGGGYTF. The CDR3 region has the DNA TGCAGCGTCTCCGGCGAGGTACGAGGGGGTGGCTACACCTTC.

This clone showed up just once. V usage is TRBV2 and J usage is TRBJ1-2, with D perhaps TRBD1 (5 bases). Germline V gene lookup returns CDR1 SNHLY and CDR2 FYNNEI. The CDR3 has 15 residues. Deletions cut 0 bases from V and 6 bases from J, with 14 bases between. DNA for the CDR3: TGTGCCAGCAGTGAAGCGCTTCCAGGGAGACATGGCTACACCTTC. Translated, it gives CASSEALPGRHGYTF.

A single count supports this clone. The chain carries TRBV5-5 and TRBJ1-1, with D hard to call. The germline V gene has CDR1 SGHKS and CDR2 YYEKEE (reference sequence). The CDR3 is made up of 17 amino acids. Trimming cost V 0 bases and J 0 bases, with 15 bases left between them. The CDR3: CASSLGRSNNMNTEAFF. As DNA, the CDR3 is TGTGCCAGCAGCTTGGGACGGAGCAATAACATGAACACTGAAGCTTTCTTT.

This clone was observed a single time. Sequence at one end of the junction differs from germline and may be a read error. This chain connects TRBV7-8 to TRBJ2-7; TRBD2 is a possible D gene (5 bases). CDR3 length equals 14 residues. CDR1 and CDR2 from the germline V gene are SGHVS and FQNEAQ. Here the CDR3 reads CASSFGGPSSEQYF. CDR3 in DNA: TGTGCCAGCAGCTTCGGAGGTCCCTCCTCCGAGCAGTACTTC.

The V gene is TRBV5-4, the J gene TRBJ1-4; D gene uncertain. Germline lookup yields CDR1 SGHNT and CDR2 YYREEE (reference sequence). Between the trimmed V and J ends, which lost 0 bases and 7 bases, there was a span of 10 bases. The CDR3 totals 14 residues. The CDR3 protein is CASSLVPEGEKLFF. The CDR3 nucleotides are TGTGCCAGCAGCTTGGTCCCGGAGGGTGAAAAACTGTTTTTT. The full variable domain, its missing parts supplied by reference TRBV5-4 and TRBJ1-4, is ETGVTQSPTHLIKTRGQQVTLRCSSQSGHNTVSWYQQALGQGPQFIFQYYREEENGRGNFPPRFSGLQFPNYSSELNVNALELDDSALYLCASSLVPEGEKLFFGSGTQLSVL.

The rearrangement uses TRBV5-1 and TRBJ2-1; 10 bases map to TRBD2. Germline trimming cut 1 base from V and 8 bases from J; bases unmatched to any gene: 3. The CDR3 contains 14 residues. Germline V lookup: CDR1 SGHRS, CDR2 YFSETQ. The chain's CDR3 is CASSLPSGSDEQFF. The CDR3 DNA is TGCGCCAGCAGCTTGCCTAGCGGGAGCGATGAGCAGTTCTTC.

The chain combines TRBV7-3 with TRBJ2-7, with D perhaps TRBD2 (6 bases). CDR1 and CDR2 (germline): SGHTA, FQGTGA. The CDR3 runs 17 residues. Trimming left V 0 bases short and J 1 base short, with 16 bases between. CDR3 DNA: TGTGCCAGCAGCTTAACACCAACGGGAGAGGGGTCCTACGAGCAGTACTTC. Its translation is CASSLTPTGEGSYEQYF.

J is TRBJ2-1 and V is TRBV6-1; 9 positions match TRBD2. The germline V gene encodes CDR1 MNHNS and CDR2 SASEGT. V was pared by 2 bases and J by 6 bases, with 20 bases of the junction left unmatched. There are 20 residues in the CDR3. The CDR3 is CASSEHMTIVPAGGGNEQFF. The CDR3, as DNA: TGTGCCAGCAGTGAACATATGACTATCGTCCCCGCGGGGGGGGGCAATGAGCAGTTCTTC.

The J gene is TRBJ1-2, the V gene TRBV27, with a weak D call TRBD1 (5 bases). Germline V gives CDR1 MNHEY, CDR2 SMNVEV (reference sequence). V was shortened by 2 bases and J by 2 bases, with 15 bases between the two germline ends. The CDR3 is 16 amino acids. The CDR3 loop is CASSLKGGGTNYGYTF. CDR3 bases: TGTGCCAGCAGTTTAAAGGGTGGGGGAACAAACTATGGCTACACCTTC.

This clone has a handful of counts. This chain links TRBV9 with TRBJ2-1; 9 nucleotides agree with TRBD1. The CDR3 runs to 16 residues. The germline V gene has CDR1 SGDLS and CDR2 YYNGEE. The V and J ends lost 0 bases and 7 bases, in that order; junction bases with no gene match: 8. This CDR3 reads CASSVEVQGARNEQFF. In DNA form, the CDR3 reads TGTGCCAGCAGCGTAGAAGTACAGGGGGCACGAAATGAGCAGTTCTTC.